This entry is about one TCR beta chain. The germline V gene encodes CDR1 SGHAT and CDR2 FQNNGV. The CDR3 runs to 15 residues. V lost 0 bases and J 3 bases, leaving 11 bases between the germline ends. These data belong to a study of shared clonotypes between healthy human individuals. Clones were sequenced by immunoSEQ multiplex PCR, and TCRdb holds only the in-frame ones, with some missing. The sample lists more than 2,000,000 clones; roughly 92% were seen once. This sequence joins TRBV11-2 and TRBJ2-5, with D tentatively TRBD2 (5 bases). Sequencing was carried out using naive CD4+ T cells sorted from blood. Specified subset: CD45RA+ positively selected. This receptor was obtained from a man younger than 30 in good health. CDR3: CASSLDNWGEETQYF. Written as DNA, the CDR3 is TGTGCCAGCAGCTTAGACAATTGGGGAGAAGAGACCCAGTACTTC.